This TCR beta chain was recovered during a study of T-cell reconstitution after alpha-beta-depleted transplantation in children. This clonotype was seen a few times. What it recognizes is unknown. This sample's TCRbeta library carried unique molecular identifier barcodes. One entry per CDR3 protein, called by TCRdb with MiXCR from the PCR reads. The sample includes a few hundred thousand distinct CDR3 sequences, approximately 12% of them seen just once. Study-level points and caveats: Expanded graft clones numbering several hundred reportedly gave rise to alpha-beta T cells about two months after transplant. Surviving recipient T cells and thymic progenitors underlay high day-60 TCRbeta diversity in some patients. It was newly produced T cells that mostly accounted for T-cell counts and diversity one year after transplant.

The clonotype comes from a male patient aged 10-17 years who had a stem cell transplant for acute myeloid leukemia, so the T cells may come from the graft donor. Specimen: PBMCs, mostly from graft donor cells, collected 360 days after TCRalphabeta/CD19-depleted stem cell transplant.

CDR3 nucleotide sequence: TGTGCCAGCAGTTTACAGGGGGGCCTCTCCTACGAGCAGTACTTC. Translated, it gives CASSLQGGLSYEQYF. The rearrangement links TRBV12-3 or TRBV12-4 to TRBJ2-7; D is possibly TRBD1 (7 bases). The length of the CDR3 is 15 residues. The V gene lost 2 bases and the J gene lost 0 bases, with 11 bases spanning the gap.